The subject of this entry is one T cell receptor beta chain. Antigen: not known. The data were taken from a study of early stage breast cancer tumors. The wider study: Of around 16 invasive breast tumors, around 13 were hormone receptor-positive, HER2-negative. Study-level results: Compared with adjacent normal breast, tumors showed about 2.5-fold denser, more clonal T cells. Bulk DNA sequencing of unsorted cells missed chain pairing and markers.

This table comes from immunoSEQ multiplex PCR, and its TCRdb copy is limited to in-frame clones, with some not included. The data contain tens of thousands of clones, 85% to 95% of them singletons. The CDR3 is 13 amino acids. From germline, CDR1 is SSHAT and CDR2 FNYEAQ (reference sequence). The V gene lost 5 bases and the J gene lost 10 bases, with 15 bases spanning the gap. Sequencing used blood. The chain recombines TRBV7-7 with TRBJ2-1, with D possibly TRBD2 on 5 matching bases. The sequence was obtained from a person aged 70 to 85 with breast cancer. The CDR3 coding sequence is TGTGCCAGCAGCATTGACGCGCCGGGAGAGCAGTTCTTC. Residues: CASSIDAPGEQFF.